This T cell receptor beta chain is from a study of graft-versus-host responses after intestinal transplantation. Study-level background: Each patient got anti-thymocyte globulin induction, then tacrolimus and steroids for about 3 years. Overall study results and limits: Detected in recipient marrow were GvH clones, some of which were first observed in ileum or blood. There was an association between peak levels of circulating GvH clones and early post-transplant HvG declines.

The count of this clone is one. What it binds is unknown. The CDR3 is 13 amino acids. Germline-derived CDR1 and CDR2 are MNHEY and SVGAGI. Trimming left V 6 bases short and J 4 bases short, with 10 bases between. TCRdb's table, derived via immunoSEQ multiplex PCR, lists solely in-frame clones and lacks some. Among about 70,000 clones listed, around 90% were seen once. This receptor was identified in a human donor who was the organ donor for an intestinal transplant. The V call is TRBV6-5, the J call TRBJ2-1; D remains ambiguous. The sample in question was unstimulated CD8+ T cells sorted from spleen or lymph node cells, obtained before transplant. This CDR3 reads CASSPPPYNEQFF. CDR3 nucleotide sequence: TGTGCCAGCAGCCCCCCCCCGTACAATGAGCAGTTCTTC.